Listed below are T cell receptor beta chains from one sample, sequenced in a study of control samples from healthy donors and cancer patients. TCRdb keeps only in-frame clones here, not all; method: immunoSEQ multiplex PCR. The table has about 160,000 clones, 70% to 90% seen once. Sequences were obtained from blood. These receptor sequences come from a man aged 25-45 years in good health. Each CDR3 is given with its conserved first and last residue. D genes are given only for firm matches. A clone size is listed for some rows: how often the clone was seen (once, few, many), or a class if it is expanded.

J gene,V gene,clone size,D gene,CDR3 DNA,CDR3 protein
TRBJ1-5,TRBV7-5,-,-,TGTGCCAGAAGCTTAGTGGGTCAGAGCGTTTATAGCAATCAGCCCCAGCATTTT,CARSLVGQSVYSNQPQHF
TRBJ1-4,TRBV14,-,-,TGTGCCAGCAGGCCAGGGGAAACCGAAAAACTGTTTTTT,CASRPGETEKLFF
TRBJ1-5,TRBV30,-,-,TGTACCTGGAGTGTACAGGGAGGTCAGCCCCAGCATTTT,CTWSVQGGQPQHF
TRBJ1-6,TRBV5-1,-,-,TGCGCCAGCAGCTCCGAAAATTCACCCCTCCACTTT,CASSSENSPLHF
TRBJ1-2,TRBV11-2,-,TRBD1,TGTGCCAGCAGCTTAGAGAAGCCGGGACAGTCTTCCTGGGCTCACTATGGCTACACCTTC,CASSLEKPGQSSWAHYGYTF
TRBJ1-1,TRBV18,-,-,TGTGCCAGCTCACAAAAGGAAAACACTGAAGCTTTCTTT,CASSQKENTEAFF
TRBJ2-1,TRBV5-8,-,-,TGTGCCAGCAGCACGACCCAGGGTAAGGATGGTAATGAGCAGTTCTTC,CASSTTQGKDGNEQFF
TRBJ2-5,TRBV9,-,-,TGTGCCAGCAGCGTAGGTCCCGGGGTAGAGACCCAGTACTTC,CASSVGPGVETQYF
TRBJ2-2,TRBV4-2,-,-,TGTGCCAGCAGAACGGACGGTCAGGCCGCGAACACCGGGGAGCTGTTTTTT,CASRTDGQAANTGELFF
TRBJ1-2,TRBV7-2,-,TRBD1,TGTGCCAGCAGTCCGGGACAGGGAAACTATGGCTACACCTTC,CASSPGQGNYGYTF
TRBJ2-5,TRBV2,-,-,TGTGCCAGCAGTGTAAGAGGCGGGGAGACCCAGTACTTC,CASSVRGGETQYF
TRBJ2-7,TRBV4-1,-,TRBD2,TGCGCCAGCAGCCCCGGGGGGACCTACGAGCAGTACTTC,CASSPGGTYEQYF
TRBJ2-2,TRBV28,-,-,TGTGCCACCAGGACAGTCACCGGGGAGCTGTTTTTT,CATRTVTGELFF
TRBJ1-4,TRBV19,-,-,TGTGCCAGTCTATCCGGGTCCAGCGGGGAAAAACTGTTTTTT,CASLSGSSGEKLFF
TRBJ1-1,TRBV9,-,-,TGTGCCAGCAGCGTAGCAGGAGGTCGCACTGAAGCTTTCTTT,CASSVAGGRTEAFF
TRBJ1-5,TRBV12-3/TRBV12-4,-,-,TGTGCCAGCAGTTTAACAGTGAATCAGCCCCAGCATTTT,CASSLTVNQPQHF
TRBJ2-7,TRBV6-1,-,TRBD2,TGTGCCAGCAGTGCCATCGGGACTAGCGGAATCTACGAGCAGTACTTC,CASSAIGTSGIYEQYF
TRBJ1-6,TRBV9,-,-,TGTGCCAGCAGCGGACTGACGGGGAGTAATTCACCCCTCCACTTT,CASSGLTGSNSPLHF
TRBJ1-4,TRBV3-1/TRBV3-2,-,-,TGTGCCAGCAGCCAAGGGGTGGTTAATGAAAAACTGTTTTTT,CASSQGVVNEKLFF
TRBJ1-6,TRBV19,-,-,TGTGCCAGTAGTAGCAGGGGCTACTCACCCCTCCACTTT,CASSSRGYSPLHF
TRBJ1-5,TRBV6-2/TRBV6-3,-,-,TGTGCCAGCAGTTATGGGGGTCCGGGAACTAGCAATCAGCCCCAGCATTTT,CASSYGGPGTSNQPQHF
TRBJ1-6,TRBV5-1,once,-,TGCGCCAGCAGCTTGGCACAGGGAGGAACTAATTCACCCCTCCACTTT,CASSLAQGGTNSPLHF
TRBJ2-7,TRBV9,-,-,TGTGCCAGCAGCATGCTAGTCCCGTTCGACACCGACGAGCAGTACTTC,CASSMLVPFDTDEQYF
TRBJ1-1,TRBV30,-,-,TGTGCCTGTCCGGGCCCGAGAAACACTGAAGCTTTCTTT,CACPGPRNTEAFF
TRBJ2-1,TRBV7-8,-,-,TGTGCCAGCAGCTCCGGAGCAACAGTGTACAATGAGCAGTTCTTC,CASSSGATVYNEQFF
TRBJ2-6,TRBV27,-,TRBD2,TGTGCCAGCAGTCGACTAGCGGGAGGGCCACGCTCTGGGGCCAACGTCCTGACTTTC,CASSRLAGGPRSGANVLTF
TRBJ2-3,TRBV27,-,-,TGTGCCAGCCGCTCACAGGGGAGGAACACAGATACGCAGTATTTT,CASRSQGRNTDTQYF
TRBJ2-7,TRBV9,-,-,TGTGCCAGCAGCGATAGCGGTAGGTCGGACGAGCAGTACTTC,CASSDSGRSDEQYF
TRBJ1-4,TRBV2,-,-,TGTGCCAGCAGTGGGGGCGGAACAGGTGGTGAAAAACTGTTTTTT,CASSGGGTGGEKLFF
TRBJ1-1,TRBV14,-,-,TGTGCCAGCAGCCCCAGTCGGACTGAAGCTTTCTTT,CASSPSRTEAFF
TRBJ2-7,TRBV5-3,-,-,TGTGCCAGAAGCTTGGGACCCCCTAGGGAACGCGAGCAGTACTTC,CARSLGPPREREQYF
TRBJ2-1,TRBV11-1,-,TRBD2,TGTGCCAGCACGGCGGGAGAAGGGTCCTACAATGAGCAGTTCTTC,CASTAGEGSYNEQFF
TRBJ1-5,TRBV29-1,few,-,TGCAGCGTTGGGGAGGGGGGCCTAGGGTATCAGCCCCAGCATTTT,CSVGEGGLGYQPQHF
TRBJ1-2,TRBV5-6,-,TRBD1,TGTGCCAGCAGCATAAGACAGGGCAGTACAAACTATGGCTACACCTTC,CASSIRQGSTNYGYTF
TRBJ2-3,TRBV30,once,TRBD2,TGTGCCTGTCACCGGTGGACTAGCGGGATCACAGATACGCAGTATTTT,CACHRWTSGITDTQYF
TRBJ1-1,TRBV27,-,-,TGTGCCAGCAGTTCCACCCTAGGAGGGGCTGAAGCTTTCTTT,CASSSTLGGAEAFF
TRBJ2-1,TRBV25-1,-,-,TGTGCCAGCAGTGAAAGGAGTGCTTCTAACAATGAGCAGTTCTTC,CASSERSASNNEQFF
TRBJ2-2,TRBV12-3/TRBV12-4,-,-,TGTGCCAGCACCCCTGCAGGGGCCGGGGAGCTGTTTTTT,CASTPAGAGELFF
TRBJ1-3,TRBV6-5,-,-,TGTGCCAGCAGCTTAGGACGTTCCGGAAACACCATATATTTT,CASSLGRSGNTIYF
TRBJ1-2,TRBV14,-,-,TGTGCCAGCAGCCAAGTCAGCTCGTATGGCTACACCTTC,CASSQVSSYGYTF